The 10 T cell receptor beta chains below come from one sample, sequenced in a study of graft-versus-host responses after intestinal transplantation. This table comes from immunoSEQ multiplex PCR, and its TCRdb copy is limited to in-frame clones, with some not included. The table records some 100,000 clones, around 92% of them present only once. No antigens are known for them. The sample was unstimulated CD8+ T cells sorted from spleen or lymph node cells, taken before transplant. The receptors were sampled from a human donor who was the organ donor for an intestinal transplant.

The J gene is TRBJ2-7, the V gene TRBV11-2; D might be TRBD2 (5 bases). Per germline, CDR1 SGHAT and CDR2 FQNNGV. The V gene lost 6 bases and the J gene lost 7 bases, with 13 bases spanning the gap. The CDR3 has 12 residues. CDR3 bases: TGTGCCAGCAGTCCTAACACGGGAGAGCAGTACTTC. Protein product: CASSPNTGEQYF.

This clone has a single count. The chain recombines TRBV7-9 with TRBJ2-7; TRBD1 aligns across 7 bases. This CDR3 has 15 amino acids. With 3 bases clipped from V and 1 base from J, the junction kept 6 bases outside the gene matches. Germline V gene lookup returns CDR1 SEHNR and CDR2 FQNEAQ (reference sequence). CDR3 sequence reads: CASSFKPGQSYEQYF. Here the CDR3 DNA reads TGTGCCAGCAGCTTTAAACCGGGACAGTCCTACGAGCAGTACTTC.

The chain has TRBV7-8 and TRBJ2-7; TRBD2 matches at 11 bases. Germline V gene data show CDR1 as SGHVS and CDR2 as FQNEAQ. The CDR3 length is 19 residues. Trimming removed 2 bases from V and 2 bases from J; junction bases left unmatched: 14. As DNA, the CDR3 is TGTGCCAGCAGCTTATGGGGGCTAGCGGGGGGATCAACAACCTACGAGCAGTACTTC. This translates into CASSLWGLAGGSTTYEQYF.

V is TRBV4-1 and J is TRBJ2-1; no clear D gene. The CDR3 runs to 14 residues. Germline CDR1 MGHRA, CDR2 YSYEKL. V gave up 0 bases and J gave up 6 bases, with 9 bases separating them. The CDR3 DNA sequence: TGCGCCAGCAGCCAAGATCAACAGCTCAATGAGCAGTTCTTC. Residues: CASSQDQQLNEQFF.

This rearrangement joins TRBV9 to TRBJ1-1; 8 bases map to TRBD1. The CDR3 is made up of 14 amino acids. After removal of 4 bases from V and 1 base from J, the junction contained 3 bases not matched to a gene. The germline gives CDR1 SGDLS, CDR2 YYNGEE. The CDR3: CASSLGTGNTEAFF. The CDR3 region has the DNA TGTGCCAGCAGCCTCGGGACAGGGAACACTGAAGCTTTCTTT.

V gene TRBV6-6 combines with J gene TRBJ2-5; 11 bases line up with TRBD1. The CDR3 covers 15 residues. V trimming: 4 bases; J trimming: 2 bases; junction bases outside the gene matches: 3. Germline assignment: CDR1 MNHNY and CDR2 SVGAGI (reference sequence). CDR3 bases: TGTGCCAGCAGTTCCGGGACAGGGGGGCAAGAGACCCAGTACTTC. Its translation: CASSSGTGGQETQYF.

The V call is TRBV5-1, the J call TRBJ2-7; 11 bases agree with TRBD1. The CDR3 loop spans 14 amino acids. Germline CDR1 reads SGHRS; CDR2 reads YFSETQ. Trimming removed 3 bases from V and 2 bases from J; junction bases left unmatched: 1. The CDR3 nucleotides are TGCGCCAGCAGCTGGGGACAGGGGGCCTACGAGCAGTACTTC. Translated, it gives CASSWGQGAYEQYF.

The chain uses TRBV6-1 and TRBJ1-1, with unresolved D. The CDR3 covers 14 residues. Germline assignment: CDR1 MNHNS and CDR2 SASEGT. Between the trimmed V and J ends, which lost 3 bases and 4 bases, there was a span of 12 bases. CDR3 DNA sequence: TGTGCCAGCAGTGACGTCGGAGGGAGCACTGAAGCTTTCTTT. It is translated as CASSDVGGSTEAFF.

The rearrangement joins TRBV29-1 to TRBJ1-2; D call uncertain. V shed 3 bases and J shed 6 bases, with 20 bases lying between them. Germline CDR1 SQVTM, CDR2 ANQGSEA. The CDR3 covers 15 residues. CDR3 sequence (DNA): TGCAGCGTTGATGTCGTGGCGGAGCCTGCGGATGGCTACACCTTC. Protein product: CSVDVVAEPADGYTF.

The chain carries TRBV5-5 and TRBJ2-1; TRBD2 might be the D (6 bases). Trimming took off 4 bases at V and 10 bases at J, with 12 bases between the two ends. CDR3 length equals 12 residues. Germline assignment: CDR1 SGHKS and CDR2 YYEKEE (reference sequence). CDR3 DNA sequence: TGTGCCAGCAGCCGGGACCGGGGGGAGCAGTTCTTC. Amino acids: CASSRDRGEQFF.